This TCR beta chain is drawn from a study of cytomegalovirus exposure and HLA in healthy donors. The PCR used 60 Vbeta and 13 Jbeta primers. Libraries were prepared by immunoSEQ multiplex PCR; TCRdb keeps only in-frame clonotypes and omits some of them. The table gives some 34,000 clones; the top ten clones make up roughly 3.3% of it. CDR3 size: 11 residues. The V gene lost 2 bases and the J gene lost 7 bases, with 7 bases spanning the gap. CDR1 is GTSNPN and CDR2 is SVGIG in the germline V gene (reference sequence). The chain uses TRBV30 and TRBJ2-3; D ambiguous. Sequenced: PBMCs. The sequence came from a man aged 35-49 years in good health and CMV-seronegative. In nucleotides, the CDR3 is TGTGCCTGGAGTAGAGAGAATACGCAGTATTTT. Residues: CAWSRENTQYF.